This passage covers 17 T cell receptor beta chains from one sample sequenced in a study of T cell responses to AZD1222 COVID-19 vaccine. Assay: immunoSEQ multiplex PCR; the TCRdb copy retains only in-frame clones and omits some. This sample has over 100,000 clones; roughly 90% occur once, and the top ten carry about 3.5%. This material consisted of peripheral blood, taken on day 0 of AZD1222 vaccination. These receptors all come from an adult in good health.

The V call is TRBV6-5, the J call TRBJ1-2, with D maybe TRBD1 (6 bases). Trimming removed 5 bases from V and 5 bases from J, with 18 bases in between. The CDR3 covers 15 residues. Germline V gives CDR1 MNHEY, CDR2 SVGAGI. The CDR3 here is CASSSPKGGYYGYTF. The CDR3 coding sequence is TGTGCCAGCAGTAGCCCGAAAGGGGGTTATTATGGCTACACCTTC.

The V call is TRBV5-1, the J call TRBJ2-1; the match to TRBD2 covers 13 bases. The germline V gene encodes CDR1 SGHRS and CDR2 YFSETQ. Germline trimming cut 1 base from V and 6 bases from J; bases unmatched to any gene: 4. This CDR3 contains 16 residues. The CDR3 DNA reads as TGCGCCAGCAGCTTGCCCACTAGCGGGGGGGCCAATGAGCAGTTCTTC. This gives the protein CASSLPTSGGANEQFF.

This clone turned up a few times. The rearrangement uses TRBV19 and TRBJ1-5; 7 bases match TRBD1. CDR3 size: 13 residues. From germline, CDR1 is LNHDA and CDR2 SQIVND (reference sequence). With 6 bases clipped from V and 4 bases from J, the junction kept 3 bases outside the gene matches. CDR3 bases: TGTGCCAGTAGCCTGACAGGGAATCAGCCCCAGCATTTT. It is translated as CASSLTGNQPQHF.

The rearrangement joins TRBV9 to TRBJ1-5; the D gene is possibly TRBD1 (5 bases). Germline CDR1 is SGDLS and CDR2 is YYNGEE. Trimming took 0 bases from V and 6 from J, leaving 10 bases between them. This CDR3 is built from 14 residues. This chain's CDR3 is CASSVGQGAQPQHF. Written as DNA, the CDR3 is TGTGCCAGCAGCGTAGGGCAGGGCGCTCAGCCCCAGCATTTT. The entire variable domain, with the rest obtained from reference TRBV9 and TRBJ1-5, is as follows: DSGVTQTPKHLITATGQRVTLRCSPRSGDLSVYWYQQSLDQGLQFLIQYYNGEERAKGNILERFSAQQFPDLHSELNLSSLELGDSALYFCASSVGQGAQPQHFGDGTRLSIL.

The chain recombines TRBV27 with TRBJ1-4; weak D call: TRBD1 (5 bases). The CDR3 extends over 13 amino acids. V was pared by 2 bases and J by 8 bases, with 9 bases between. CDR1 and CDR2 from the germline V gene are MNHEY and SMNVEV (reference sequence). This chain's CDR3 is CASSLRGNEKLFF. As DNA, the CDR3 is TGTGCCAGCAGTTTAAGGGGCAACGAAAAACTGTTTTTT.

As DNA, the CDR3 is TGTGCCAGCAGCTTCCTTATGTCCACTGAAGCTTTCTTT. Translating it yields CASSFLMSTEAFF. This rearrangement joins TRBV27 to TRBJ1-1, with D uncertain. With 6 bases removed from V and 4 bases from J, the gap between germline ends came to 12 bases. The CDR3 is made up of 13 amino acids. CDR1 is MNHEY, CDR2 SMNVEV, per germline (reference sequence).

CDR3 DNA: TGTGCCAGCAGCTTGGGACAGGTGAGGGAGACCCAGTACTTC. Translating gives CASSLGQVRETQYF. The chain uses TRBV5-6 and TRBJ2-5; the D gene is possibly TRBD1 (6 bases). CDR3 size: 14 residues. Trimming removed 0 bases at V and 5 bases at J, with 11 bases between. Germline lookup yields CDR1 SGHDT and CDR2 YYEEEE.

This chain connects TRBV13 to TRBJ1-1; 9 bases map to TRBD1. Per the germline V gene, CDR1 is PRHDT and CDR2 is FYEKMQ (reference sequence). The CDR3 covers 17 residues. J gave up 3 bases and V 4 bases, and 12 bases lay outside the gene matches. CDR3 sequence (DNA): TGTGCCAGCAGCTCTAGACTTGTTCGGGACAGGGACACTGAAGCTTTCTTT. Its translation: CASSSRLVRDRDTEAFF.

The chain has TRBV7-2 and TRBJ2-7; TRBD2 aligns across 10 bases. The germline V gene encodes CDR1 SGHTA and CDR2 FQGNSA. CDR3 length equals 14 residues. Losses at the gene ends were 5 bases for V and 4 bases for J; bases not matched to a gene: 5. This CDR3 is CASSEAGGPYEQYF. CDR3 DNA sequence: TGTGCCAGCAGCGAAGCGGGGGGGCCGTACGAGCAGTACTTC.

The J gene is TRBJ1-1, the V gene TRBV9, with 10 bases matching TRBD1. The V gene's germline CDR1 is SGDLS and CDR2 YYNGEE. This CDR3 region has 19 residues. Losses at the gene ends were 4 bases for V and 2 bases for J; bases not matched to a gene: 17. This CDR3 reads CASSHPLGTGATINTEAFF. In nucleotides, the CDR3 is TGTGCCAGCAGCCACCCGTTGGGGACAGGGGCGACGATTAACACTGAAGCTTTCTTT.

V is TRBV5-6 and J is TRBJ1-3; D call uncertain. V lost 5 bases and J lost 0, with 9 bases in between. This CDR3 has 14 residues. CDR1 and CDR2 from the germline V gene are SGHDT and YYEEEE. CDR3 nucleotides: TGTGCCAGCAGGAGGACGGGCTCTGGAAACACCATATATTTT. It specifies CASRRTGSGNTIYF.

The chain has TRBV16 and TRBJ1-2, with D maybe TRBD1 (6 bases). Germline loops: CDR1 KGHSY, CDR2 FQNENV. The CDR3 has 14 residues. The V end was cut by 6 bases, the J end by 4 bases, with 15 bases between. CDR3 region: CASSLTGTSYGYTF. Here the CDR3 DNA reads TGTGCCAGCAGTCTCACAGGGACCTCCTATGGCTACACCTTC.

J is TRBJ1-4 and V is TRBV19; D not resolved. Trimming shortened V by 4 bases and J by 2 bases, and 5 bases separated the two germline ends. The CDR3 has 13 amino acids. Germline-derived CDR1 and CDR2 are LNHDA and SQIVND (reference sequence). CDR3 in DNA: TGTGCCAGTAGTACCGTGACTAATGAAAAACTGTTTTTT. Translated: CASSTVTNEKLFF.

This clone was detected a few times. The chain employs TRBV7-2 and TRBJ2-7; no clear D. Per the germline V gene, CDR1 is SGHTA and CDR2 is FQGNSA. Trimming stripped 2 bases from V and 3 bases from J, with 14 bases between. CDR3 length: 15 amino acids. The CDR3 nucleotides are TGTGCCAGCAGCTTACTAGGTGCGGCAGGCTACGAGCAGTACTTC. It codes for CASSLLGAAGYEQYF.

V usage is TRBV6-2 or TRBV6-3 and J usage is TRBJ2-3; D gene ambiguous. The CDR3 is made up of 17 amino acids. Germline V lookup: CDR1 MNHEY, CDR2 SVGEGT. Trimming left V 3 bases short and J 0 bases short, with 16 bases between. The CDR3 coding sequence is TGTGCCAGCAGTTATTTGGGTGTTATATCTAGCACAGATACGCAGTATTTT. It is translated as CASSYLGVISSTDTQYF.

This sequence joins TRBV5-1 and TRBJ2-3, with 14 bases identical to TRBD2. The junction had 7 bases not matched to a gene; V was cut back by 4 bases and J by 3 bases. CDR1 and CDR2 from the germline V gene are SGHRS and YFSETQ. The CDR3 has 17 residues. CDR3 region: CASSPGTSGGGTDTQYF. In DNA, the CDR3 is TGCGCCAGCAGCCCCGGGACTAGCGGGGGCGGAACAGATACGCAGTATTTT. The variable domain in full, completed from reference TRBV5-1 and TRBJ2-3, reads KAGVTQTPRYLIKTRGQQVTLSCSPISGHRSVSWYQQTPGQGLQFLFEYFSETQRNKGNFPGRFSGRQFSNSRSEMNVSTLELGDSALYLCASSPGTSGGGTDTQYFGPGTRLTVL.

V usage is TRBV7-3 and J usage is TRBJ2-7; D possibly uses TRBD1 or TRBD2 (5 bases each). V was shortened by 5 bases and J by 3 bases, with 14 bases between the two germline ends. The CDR3 runs to 14 residues. CDR1 is SGHTA, CDR2 FQGTGA, per germline. CDR3 DNA: TGTGCCAGCAGCCCAGGGACCGGGGACTACGAGCAGTACTTC. Translated: CASSPGTGDYEQYF.